Listed here are 12 T cell receptor beta chains from one sample, sequenced in a study of T cell responses to AZD1222 COVID-19 vaccine. Profiled with immunoSEQ multiplex PCR; TCRdb holds only in-frame clones, not every one. The table has roughly 180,000 clones, about nine tenths seen once. The sample here was peripheral blood, taken on day 0 of AZD1222 vaccination. The receptor set was obtained from an adult in good health.

The chain has TRBV27 and TRBJ1-2, with 7 positions matching TRBD1. The junction had 7 bases not matched to a gene; V was cut back by 4 bases and J by 8 bases. Germline CDR1 MNHEY, CDR2 SMNVEV (reference sequence). This CDR3 region has 13 residues. Here the CDR3 DNA reads TGTGCCAGCAGTTCTCGGGGACAGTCAGGCTACACCTTC. It translates to CASSSRGQSGYTF.

The chain links TRBV18 to TRBJ1-2, with D possibly TRBD1 on 5 matching bases. The CDR3 sequence is 15 residues long. CDR1 KGHSH and CDR2 LQKENI come from the germline V gene. V was shortened by 2 bases and J by 9 bases, with 19 bases between the two germline ends. CDR3 nucleotides: TGTGCCAGCTCACCAGGGACCGAGACCATGGAGAGCTACACCTTC. Its translation is CASSPGTETMESYTF.

This rearrangement joins TRBV14 to TRBJ1-1; D is perhaps TRBD1 (6 bases). The length of the CDR3 is 14 residues. Trimming cost V 3 bases and J 6 bases, with 14 bases left between them. The germline CDR1 and CDR2 sequences are SGHDN and FVKESK. The CDR3 bases are TGTGCCAGCAGCCAGAGACAGGACGGATCTGAAGCTTTCTTT. Protein: CASSQRQDGSEAFF.

The gene calls are TRBV10-3 and TRBJ2-7, with D unresolved. The length of the CDR3 is 14 residues. The V end was cut by 6 bases, the J end by 5 bases, with 17 bases between. Germline V gives CDR1 ENHRY, CDR2 SYGVKD. The CDR3: CAIRALSGGDEQYF. The DNA of the CDR3 is TGTGCCATCAGGGCCTTATCTGGCGGCGACGAGCAGTACTTC.

The genes are TRBV19 and TRBJ1-2; no firm D call. Trimming removed 5 bases from V and 4 bases from J, with 17 bases in between. Germline values: CDR1 LNHDA, CDR2 SQIVND (reference sequence). CDR3 size: 15 residues. CDR3 bases: TGTGCCAGTAGTTCCTCAAGGGTAGATGGCTATGGCTACACCTTC. Its translation is CASSSSRVDGYGYTF.

The rearrangement links TRBV4-3 to TRBJ2-3; D gene unclear. V lost 5 bases to trimming and J lost 2 bases, with 14 bases between them. CDR3 length: 15 residues. CDR1 and CDR2 from the germline V gene are LGHNA and YSLEER. The CDR3 coding sequence is TGCGCCAGCAGCAAGGGATCTATTGACACAGATACGCAGTATTTT. Its translation: CASSKGSIDTDTQYF.

This chain uses TRBV28 with TRBJ2-5, with a weak D call TRBD1 (6 bases). The CDR3 contains 15 residues. CDR1 and CDR2 from the germline V gene are MDHEN and SYDVKM. The germline V and J ends were trimmed by 6 bases and 6 bases, with 20 bases remaining between them. DNA of the CDR3: TGTGCCAGCAGAGCTCAACTGGACAGAGGCAAGACCCAGTACTTC. Protein: CASRAQLDRGKTQYF.

DNA of the CDR3: TGCGCCAGCAGCCTGCGGGACAGAAGTAGCACAGATACGCAGTATTTT. It specifies CASSLRDRSSTDTQYF. This chain connects TRBV4-1 to TRBJ2-3; maybe TRBD1 (7 bases). This CDR3 is built from 16 residues. V lost 4 bases to trimming and J lost 0 bases, with 14 bases between them. Germline V CDR1 and CDR2: MGHRA, YSYEKL.

The CDR3 DNA follows: TGTGCCTGGAGTGTAAGGGTCTCCTACAATGAGCAGTTCTTC. Amino acid sequence: CAWSVRVSYNEQFF. The rearrangement links TRBV30 to TRBJ2-1; D uncertain. The CDR3 is made up of 14 amino acids. Trimming left V 0 bases short and J 0 bases short, with 6 bases between. Germline V lookup: CDR1 GTSNPN, CDR2 SVGIG (reference sequence).

The chain recombines TRBV5-6 with TRBJ1-1; TRBD1 is a possible D gene (5 bases). The CDR3 covers 14 residues. The germline CDR1 and CDR2 sequences are SGHDT and YYEEEE. V was cut by 4 bases and J by 5 bases, with 15 bases left in between. CDR3 amino acids: CASSLRGGGTEAFF. CDR3 in DNA: TGTGCCAGCAGCCTACGGGGCGGAGGAACTGAAGCTTTCTTT.

This clone came up once. The chain has TRBV10-3 and TRBJ1-2, with 8 positions matching TRBD1. The CDR3 sequence is 13 residues long. The J segment lost 8 bases and the V segment lost 3 bases, leaving 5 bases of the junction unmatched. Germline loops: CDR1 ENHRY, CDR2 SYGVKD. The CDR3: CAISDETGVGYTF. CDR3 nucleotides: TGTGCCATCAGTGACGAGACAGGGGTGGGCTACACCTTC.

The table lists this clone with a few counts. V usage is TRBV3-1 (or the pseudogene TRBV3-2) and J usage is TRBJ1-2; D unclear. There are 14 residues in the CDR3. The germline V gene encodes CDR1 LGHDT and CDR2 YNNKEL (reference sequence). Trimming stripped 4 bases from V and 2 bases from J, with 11 bases between. DNA of the CDR3: TGTGCCAGCAGCCCTGGACTCGTCAACTATGGCTACACCTTC. Amino acids: CASSPGLVNYGYTF.